This paragraph reports one T cell receptor (beta chain). The target antigen is unknown. The survey-level immunoSEQ assay was used. Sequenced by immunoSEQ multiplex PCR; TCRdb stores in-frame clones only, minus some. The sample consists of approximately 94,000 clones, about 78% of them appearing once. This sample stems from a study of fetal regulatory T cell absence and autoimmunity. On the study more broadly: Without clinical diabetes, IPEX patients showed exocrine pancreas autoimmunity.

Study observations and caveats: TRB gene family usage was broadly similar in cord blood and pancreas. Pancreas TCRs were oligoclonally enriched versus cord blood, some clones over 80-fold.

Germline V gives CDR1 MNHEY, CDR2 SMNVEV (reference sequence). Trimming stripped 2 bases from V and 0 bases from J, with 2 bases between. The CDR3 spans 13 residues. This chain connects TRBV27 to TRBJ2-4; D unclear. The receptor comes from a male donor with IPEX syndrome. Material for sequencing was pancreas tissue. Here the CDR3 reads CASSLTAKNIQYF. The CDR3 DNA sequence: TGTGCCAGCAGTTTAACAGCCAAAAACATTCAGTACTTC.